The TCR beta chain described here comes from a study of a mutant IDH1 vaccine in newly diagnosed glioma. Study context: Patients received vaccination from 4-6 weeks after radiotherapy alone, or with temozolomide cycles. Week 35 was assigned to visit V12, and week 47 was assigned to visit V13.

Repertoires were generated with immunoSEQ multiplex PCR, while TCRdb's copy carries only in-frame clones and drops some. Of some 54,000 clones listed, around four fifths are singletons. Trimming removed 4 bases at V and 6 bases at J, with 19 bases between. The CDR3 has 16 amino acids. Germline CDR1 reads SGHAT; CDR2 reads FQDESV (reference sequence). Time point given: week 35, safety follow-up. Topical imiquimod was applied with each vaccine dose, which held 300 ug of mutant IDH1 20-mer peptide. In regard to this clone: Its antigen remains unidentified.

The chain employs TRBV11-1 and TRBJ2-1; D possibly corresponds to TRBD2 (7 bases). This material consisted of PBMCs, taken from a glioma patient whose treatment included an IDH1 peptide vaccine. This receptor was obtained from a woman aged 18-30 years with glioma. The CDR3 loop is CASSSGGDRRGNEQFF. The CDR3 nucleotides read TGTGCCAGCAGCTCGGGGGGCGACAGGCGTGGCAATGAGCAGTTCTTC. The whole variable domain, filled in from reference TRBV11-1 and TRBJ2-1, reads EAEVAQSPRYKITEKSQAVAFWCDPISGHATLYWYRQILGQGPELLVQFQDESVVDDSQLPKDRFSAERLKGVDSTLKIQPAELGDSAMYLCASSSGGDRRGNEQFFGPGTRLTVL.